The TCR beta chain under discussion was sequenced for a study of control samples from healthy donors and cancer patients (dated by TCRdb to 2018 to 2020). The library was produced with the immunoSEQ multiplex PCR assay. As stored in TCRdb, this immuneACCESS dataset retains in-frame rearrangements with V and J assigned. A fraction of the clones does not appear; measured against another copy, unresolved V genes explain less than half of the discrepancy, and the remainder lacks a known reason. The sample table contains over 150,000 clones; only one count was recorded for around 90% of them. The ten largest clonotypes hold over 1.1% of the sample. Including cysteine and phenylalanine, the CDR3 has 14 amino acids. This entry keeps only the CDR3 DNA: 42 bases, framed from base 1. Looking up the germline V gene yields CDR1 KGHDR and CDR2 SFDVKD. V was cut back by 4 bases and J by 3 bases, leaving a gap of 9 bases between them.

Details on this clone: The antigen it binds to is not known. Base quality data are lacking; no much larger clone is found one base away.

The sequencing sample was made of blood. The chain is encoded by TRBV24-1 joined to TRBJ1-5, and perhaps TRBD1 as D gene, on 5 matching bases. This receptor was taken from a woman aged 45-59 years in good health. The CDR3 loop reads CATSEPRANQPQHF. The sequence in DNA is TGTGCCACCAGTGAGCCCAGGGCCAATCAGCCCCAGCATTTT.